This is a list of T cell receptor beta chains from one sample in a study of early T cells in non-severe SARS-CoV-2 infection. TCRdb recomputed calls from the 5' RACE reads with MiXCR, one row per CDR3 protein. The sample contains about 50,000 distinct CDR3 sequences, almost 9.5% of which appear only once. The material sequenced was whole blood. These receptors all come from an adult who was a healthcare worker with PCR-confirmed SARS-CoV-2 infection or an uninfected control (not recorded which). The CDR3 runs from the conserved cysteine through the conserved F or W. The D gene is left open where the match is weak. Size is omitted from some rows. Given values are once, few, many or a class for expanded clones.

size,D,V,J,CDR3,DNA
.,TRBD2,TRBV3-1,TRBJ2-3,CASSRLAGGADTQYF,TGTGCCAGCAGTCGACTAGCGGGAGGGGCAGATACGCAGTATTTT
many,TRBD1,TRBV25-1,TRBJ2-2,CASSALDRDDGELFF,TGTGCCAGCAGTGCCCTCGACAGGGATGACGGGGAGCTGTTTTTT
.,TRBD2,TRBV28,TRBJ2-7,CASTKGLTYEQYF,TGTGCCAGCACCAAGGGACTAACCTACGAGCAGTACTTC
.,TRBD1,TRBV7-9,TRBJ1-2,CASSPPGTGSYGYTF,TGTGCCAGCAGCCCCCCCGGGACAGGTTCCTATGGCTACACCTTC
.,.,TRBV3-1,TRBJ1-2,CASSPFTGKGGYTF,TGTGCCAGCAGCCCCTTTACAGGGAAAGGAGGCTACACCTTC
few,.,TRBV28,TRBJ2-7,CASSLKGYEQYF,TGTGCCAGCAGTTTAAAAGGCTACGAGCAGTACTTC
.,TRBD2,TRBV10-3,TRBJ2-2,CASGTSGRNGGTGELFF,TGTGCCTCCGGGACTAGCGGGAGGAACGGGGGCACCGGGGAGCTGTTTTTT
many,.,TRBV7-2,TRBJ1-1,CASSLQVWNTEAFF,TGTGCCAGCAGCTTACAGGTCTGGAACACTGAAGCTTTCTTT
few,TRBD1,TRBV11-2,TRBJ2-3,CASSLRGQGPDTQYF,TGTGCCAGCAGCTTACGAGGACAGGGGCCAGATACGCAGTATTTT
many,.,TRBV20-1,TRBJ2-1,CSARDVPGSSNEQFF,TGCAGTGCTAGAGATGTGCCGGGCTCCTCCAATGAGCAGTTCTTC
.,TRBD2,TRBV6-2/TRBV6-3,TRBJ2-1,CASSYLGMLAGSGWNEQFF,TGTGCCAGCAGTTACTTAGGGATGCTAGCGGGATCTGGATGGAATGAGCAGTTCTTC
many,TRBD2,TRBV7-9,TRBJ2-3,CASSLASLAGGPDTQYF,TGTGCCAGCAGCTTAGCCTCACTAGCGGGAGGGCCTGATACGCAGTATTTT
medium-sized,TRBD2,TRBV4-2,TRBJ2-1,CASSPGVSGSLYNEQFF,TGTGCCAGCAGCCCGGGTGTGAGCGGGAGCCTTTACAATGAGCAGTTCTTC
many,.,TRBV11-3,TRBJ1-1,CASSLKPGTEAFF,TGTGCCAGCAGCTTGAAGCCGGGCACTGAAGCTTTCTTT
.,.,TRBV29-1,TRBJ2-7,CSVGTDYEQYF,TGCAGCGTCGGTACAGATTACGAGCAGTACTTC
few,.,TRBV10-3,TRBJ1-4,CAIRGDVGLFF,TGTGCCATCAGGGGGGACGTGGGACTGTTTTTT
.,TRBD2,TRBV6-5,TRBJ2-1,CASSYSRLAGVEQFF,TGTGCCAGCAGTTACTCGAGGCTAGCGGGAGTTGAGCAGTTCTTC
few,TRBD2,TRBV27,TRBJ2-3,CASSSAGTSGAQQYF,TGTGCCAGCAGTTCCGCCGGGACTAGCGGGGCTCAGCAGTATTTT
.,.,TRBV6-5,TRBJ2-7,CASSNRQGGYEQYF,TGTGCCAGCAGTAACCGACAGGGAGGCTACGAGCAGTACTTC
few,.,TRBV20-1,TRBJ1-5,CSASPRPGVNQPQHF,TGCAGTGCTAGCCCCCGGCCGGGGGTGAATCAGCCCCAGCATTTT
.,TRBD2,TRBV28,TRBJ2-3,CANTSLAGVTDTQYF,TGTGCCAACACCTCACTAGCGGGGGTGACAGATACGCAGTATTTT
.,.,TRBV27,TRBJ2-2,CAGSLSMGGINTGELFF,TGTGCCGGCAGTTTATCGATGGGGGGCATTAACACCGGGGAGCTGTTTTTT
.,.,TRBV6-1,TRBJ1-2,CASSGTGAAGIYGYTF,TGTGCCAGCAGTGGGACCGGGGCGGCGGGAATCTATGGCTACACCTTC
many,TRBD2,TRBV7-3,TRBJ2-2,CASSPPGLAGGTGELFF,TGTGCCAGCAGTCCCCCAGGACTAGCGGGAGGGACCGGGGAGCTGTTTTTT
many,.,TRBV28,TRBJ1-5,CASRTLWGNQPQHF,TGTGCCAGCAGGACATTGTGGGGCAATCAGCCCCAGCATTTT
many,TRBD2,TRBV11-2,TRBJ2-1,CASSYTGTTATNEQFF,TGTGCCAGCAGCTACACCGGGACTACCGCCACCAATGAGCAGTTCTTC
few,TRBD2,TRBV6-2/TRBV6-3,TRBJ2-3,CASSYGPSLAGGPLFADTQYF,TGTGCCAGCAGTTACGGCCCCTCACTAGCGGGAGGACCGCTATTTGCAGATACGCAGTATTTT
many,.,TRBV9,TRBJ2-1,CASSPHRNEQFF,TGTGCCAGCAGCCCCCATCGGAATGAGCAGTTCTTC
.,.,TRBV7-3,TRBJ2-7,CASSLSGSGEQYF,TGTGCCAGCAGCTTAAGCGGATCGGGGGAGCAGTACTTC
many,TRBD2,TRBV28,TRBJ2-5,CASSLTRLAYEMETQYF,TGTGCCAGCAGTTTGACCCGACTAGCGTACGAAATGGAGACCCAGTACTTC
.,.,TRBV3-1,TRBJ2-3,CASSQGNTQYF,TGTGCCAGCAGCCAAGGGAATACGCAGTATTTT
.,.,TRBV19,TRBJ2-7,CASSMGGTSYEQYF,TGTGCCAGTAGTATGGGGGGGACAAGCTACGAGCAGTACTTC
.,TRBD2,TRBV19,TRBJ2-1,CASSPGLDSYNEQFF,TGTGCCAGTAGTCCCGGACTAGATTCCTACAATGAGCAGTTCTTC
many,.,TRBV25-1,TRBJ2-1,CASSDVGRYNEQFF,TGTGCCAGCAGTGACGTTGGTCGATACAATGAGCAGTTCTTC
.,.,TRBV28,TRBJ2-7,CATTAGPYEQYF,TGTGCCACCACCGCCGGGCCCTACGAGCAGTACTTC
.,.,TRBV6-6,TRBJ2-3,CASSSPYSITDTQYF,TGTGCCAGCAGTAGCCCATACAGCATCACAGATACGCAGTATTTT
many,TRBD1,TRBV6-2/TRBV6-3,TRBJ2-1,CASTPIDRDNEQFF,TGTGCCAGCACCCCCATTGACAGGGATAATGAGCAGTTCTTC
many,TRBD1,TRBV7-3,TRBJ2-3,CASSPGTGRLDTQYF,TGTGCCAGCAGCCCCGGGACAGGGCGGTTGGATACGCAGTATTTT
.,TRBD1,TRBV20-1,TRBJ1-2,CSARDPQGMDGYTF,TGCAGTGCTAGAGACCCACAGGGGATGGATGGCTACACCTTC
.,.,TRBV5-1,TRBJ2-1,CASSLNPGRGYNEQFF,TGCGCCAGCAGCTTGAATCCGGGAAGGGGATACAATGAGCAGTTCTTC
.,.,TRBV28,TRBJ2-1,CASTPGGGASIF,TGTGCCAGCACCCCAGGGGGGGGAGCCTCTATCTTC